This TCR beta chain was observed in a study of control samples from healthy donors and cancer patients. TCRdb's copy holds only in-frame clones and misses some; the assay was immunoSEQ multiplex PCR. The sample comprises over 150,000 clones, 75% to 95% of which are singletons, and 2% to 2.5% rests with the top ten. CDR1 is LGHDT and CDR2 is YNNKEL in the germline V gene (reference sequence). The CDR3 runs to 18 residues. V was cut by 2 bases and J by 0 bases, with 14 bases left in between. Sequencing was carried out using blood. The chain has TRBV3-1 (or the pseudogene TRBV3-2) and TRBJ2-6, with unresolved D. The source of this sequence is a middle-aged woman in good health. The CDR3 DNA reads TGTGCCAGCAGCCAACAGGTCCCGGTGTACTCTGGGGCCAACGTCCTGACTTTC. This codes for CASSQQVPVYSGANVLTF.